A selection of T cell receptor beta chains follows, all from one sample in a study of T cells in localized non-small cell lung cancer. TCRdb's table, derived via immunoSEQ multiplex PCR, lists solely in-frame clones and lacks some. The sample includes under 70,000 clones, 80% to 90% of them seen just once. This sample comprised peripheral blood, obtained before any cancer treatment. The receptors derive from a woman aged 40 to 75 with stage I lung adenocarcinoma. CDR3s include the opening cysteine and the closing phenylalanine or tryptophan. A D gene is named only where the DNA matches it firmly. Not all rows give a size; the values are once, few, many and, for expanded clones, a class.

j_call | d_call | clone_size | v_call | cdr3_aa | cdr3_nt
TRBJ2-5 | TRBD1 | . | TRBV19 | CASSTRTGLETQYF | TGTGCCAGTAGTACCCGGACAGGGTTGGAGACCCAGTACTTC
TRBJ1-6 | . | few | TRBV6-5 | CASSRPLGGSPLHF | TGTGCCAGCAGCCGGCCCCTTGGCGGATCACCCCTCCACTTT
TRBJ1-2 | . | . | TRBV5-8 | CASSLAPDSSLYGYTF | TGTGCCAGCAGCTTGGCCCCGGACAGTTCCCTCTATGGCTACACCTTC
TRBJ1-2 | . | once | TRBV6-5 | CASSYSEANYGYTF | TGTGCCAGCAGTTACTCCGAGGCCAACTATGGCTACACCTTC
TRBJ2-3 | TRBD2 | . | TRBV6-4 | CASSGTSGAADTQYF | TGTGCCAGCAGTGGGACTAGCGGGGCGGCAGATACGCAGTATTTT
TRBJ1-1 | . | . | TRBV6-5 | CASSPPGHTEAFF | TGTGCCAGCAGTCCGCCAGGGCACACTGAAGCTTTCTTT
TRBJ2-7 | . | . | TRBV25-1 | CASSDLLQGFEQYF | TGTGCCAGCAGTGACCTTTTACAGGGTTTTGAGCAGTACTTC
TRBJ1-6 | . | few | TRBV7-2 | CASSLAPRHNNSPLHF | TGTGCCAGCAGCTTAGCCCCTCGACACAATAATTCACCCCTCCACTTT
TRBJ1-1 | . | . | TRBV29-1 | CSVENTPNTEAFF | TGCAGCGTTGAGAACACTCCAAACACTGAAGCTTTCTTT
TRBJ1-1 | . | . | TRBV13 | CASSLGRTVNTEAFF | TGTGCCAGCAGCTTAGGCCGGACGGTGAACACTGAAGCTTTCTTT
TRBJ2-3 | TRBD1 | . | TRBV14 | CASSLTGVGSDTQYF | TGTGCCAGCAGCCTCACAGGGGTTGGGTCAGATACGCAGTATTTT
TRBJ1-2 | TRBD1 | . | TRBV2 | CASSAATGLVGGYTF | TGTGCCAGCAGCGCCGCGACAGGGCTGGTTGGTGGCTACACCTTC
TRBJ1-2 | . | few | TRBV18 | CASSPETEYGYTF | TGTGCCAGCTCACCAGAGACAGAATATGGCTACACCTTC
TRBJ1-6 | TRBD1 | . | TRBV19 | CASSDLPGGRNSPLHF | TGTGCCAGTAGTGACCTACCAGGGGGCCGAAATTCACCCCTCCACTTT
TRBJ2-2 | TRBD1 | . | TRBV5-6 | CASSSPLTGDLGELFF | TGTGCCAGCAGCTCGCCTCTGACAGGGGACCTCGGGGAGCTGTTTTTT
TRBJ2-3 | TRBD1 | . | TRBV11-2 | CASSLGARGTDTQYF | TGTGCCAGCAGCTTAGGAGCCAGGGGGACAGATACGCAGTATTTT
TRBJ1-3 | . | . | TRBV27 | CASSPLGDGNTIYF | TGTGCCAGCAGTCCTTTAGGGGATGGAAACACCATATATTTT
TRBJ2-7 | TRBD2 | . | TRBV5-1 | CASSLARTSVDEQYF | TGCGCCAGCAGCTTGGCACGGACTAGCGTTGACGAGCAGTACTTC
TRBJ2-1 | . | . | TRBV6-5 | CASTPYQGRDEQFF | TGTGCCAGCACCCCATATCAGGGGCGAGATGAGCAGTTCTTC
TRBJ1-1 | . | . | TRBV19 | CASSQYQGNTEAFF | TGTGCCAGTAGTCAATATCAGGGGAACACTGAAGCTTTCTTT
TRBJ2-1 | . | . | TRBV6-6 | CASRVGQGQFF | TGTGCCAGCAGGGTGGGACAAGGGCAGTTCTTC
TRBJ1-5 | TRBD1 | few | TRBV6-5 | CASSPGQGWEPQHF | TGTGCCAGCAGCCCGGGACAGGGTTGGGAGCCCCAGCATTTT
TRBJ1-2 | . | . | TRBV19 | CASSSPGATHYGYTF | TGTGCCAGTAGTTCTCCGGGGGCTACTCACTATGGCTACACCTTC
TRBJ1-2 | . | . | TRBV28 | CASSLGRAVGYGYTF | TGTGCCAGCAGTTTGGGCAGGGCCGTAGGGTATGGCTACACCTTC
TRBJ1-5 | TRBD1 | . | TRBV6-1 | CASSEVTGGAYSNQPQHF | TGTGCCAGCAGTGAGGTGACAGGGGGTGCCTATAGCAATCAGCCCCAGCATTTT